This T cell receptor beta chain derives from a study of CD8 T cells in ankylosing spondylitis. Study results and limitations: What appeared characteristic of ankylosing spondylitis blood was a TCR beta motif of eight highly homologous variants.

The CDR3 has 16 amino acids. The germline V and J ends were trimmed by 3 bases and 1 base, with 13 bases remaining between them. Germline V gives CDR1 MNHEY, CDR2 SMNVEV (reference sequence). Via MiXCR, TCRdb re-called the 5' RACE reads, giving one row per CDR3 protein. Of around 140,000 distinct CDR3 sequences in the sample, roughly 17% were seen once. As concerns this clonotype: Antigen: not known.

The chain links TRBV27 to TRBJ2-1, with a tentative D call TRBD2 (5 bases). Sequences were obtained from blood, either unsorted or a sorted T cell fraction (not recorded which). This receptor was obtained from a male donor with ankylosing spondylitis. The CDR3 sequence: CASSLAAAVSYNEQFF. The CDR3 nucleotides are TGTGCCAGCAGTTTGGCGGCAGCGGTTTCCTACAATGAGCAGTTCTTC.